Sequencing of this T cell receptor (beta chain) was carried out in a study of technical replicates of blood from a handful of donors. Here immunoSEQ multiplex PCR was the method, and the copy in TCRdb shows in-frame clones only, minus some. The sample has roughly 92,000 clones, about 95% seen once. This clonotype was sampled from a human donor in good health. The specimen was T cells isolated from PBMCs.

DNA for the CDR3: TGTGCCTGGGTCGGACTTAAGGAGACCCAGTACTTC. Its translation is CAWVGLKETQYF. This rearrangement joins TRBV30 to TRBJ2-5; a possible D gene is TRBD2 (5 bases). Trimming cost V 5 bases and J 5 bases, with 12 bases left between them. This CDR3 comprises 12 residues. Germline assignment: CDR1 GTSNPN and CDR2 SVGIG (reference sequence).